The rows below give T cell receptor beta chains drawn from one sample of a study of OX40 agonist ivuxolimab in advanced cancers. The table came from immunoSEQ multiplex PCR; TCRdb's copy has only in-frame clones and leaves some out. The sample carries 65,000 to 75,000 clones, about 94% recorded once. The source was CD4+ or CD8+ T cells sorted from blood, collected in a trial of the OX40 agonist ivuxolimab. Every receptor here comes from an adult with an advanced solid tumor such as melanoma, head and neck, liver or kidney cancer. Each CDR3 is given with its conserved first and last residue. The order of the fields is J gene, V gene, D gene, CDR3 length, clone size, CDR3 DNA, CDR3 protein. D genes are given only for firm matches. A row's size may be missing; if present it is once, few, many or a size class.

TRBJ1-3,TRBV11-3,TRBD1,14,.,TGTGCCAGCAGCCTTCGGACAGGGGGAAACACCATATATTTT,CASSLRTGGNTIYF
TRBJ2-1,TRBV9,.,14,.,TGTGCCAGCAGCGAGTCGGGGACCTACAATGAGCAGTTCTTC,CASSESGTYNEQFF
TRBJ1-5,TRBV30,.,13,.,TGTGCCTGGAGTCCTACAGGGTTTCAGCCCCAGCATTTT,CAWSPTGFQPQHF
TRBJ1-1,TRBV18,.,13,once,TGTGCCAGCTCACTGGGGTGGGACACTGAAGCTTTCTTT,CASSLGWDTEAFF
TRBJ1-5,TRBV18,.,14,.,TGTGCCAGCTCACCGGGCAGGCTAAATCAGCCCCAGCATTTT,CASSPGRLNQPQHF
TRBJ2-2,TRBV5-1,TRBD2,15,once,TGCGCCACTGGGACTAGCGGAGGGAACACCGGGGAGCTGTTTTTT,CATGTSGGNTGELFF
TRBJ2-5,TRBV30,TRBD1,15,.,TGTGCCTGGAGTGTACCTAGGGGGCTCCGGGAGACCCAGTACTTC,CAWSVPRGLRETQYF
TRBJ2-1,TRBV10-1,.,15,.,TGCGCCAGCAGTGATATCTCTGGCGGGATAAATGAGCAGTTCTTC,CASSDISGGINEQFF
TRBJ2-2,TRBV5-6,TRBD1,16,.,TGTGCCAGCAGCGTCCGGGACAGGACGAACACCGGGGAGCTGTTTTTT,CASSVRDRTNTGELFF
TRBJ1-2,TRBV30,.,12,.,TGTGCCTGGAGTGTACTTGGGGTTGGCTACACCTTC,CAWSVLGVGYTF
TRBJ1-2,TRBV7-9,.,12,.,TGTGCCAGCGCTCTAGGACATTCCGGCTACACCTTC,CASALGHSGYTF
TRBJ2-3,TRBV19,TRBD1,16,.,TGTGCCAGTAGTATAAAGGGACAGGCCCTCACAGATACGCAGTATTTT,CASSIKGQALTDTQYF
TRBJ2-7,TRBV7-2,TRBD2,15,.,TGTACCAGCGCCGAGGGAATTAGCGGGACCTACGAGCAGTACTTC,CTSAEGISGTYEQYF
TRBJ1-5,TRBV4-1,TRBD1,16,.,TGCGCCAGCAGCCAAACAGGGGGGTTAGACAATCAGCCCCAGCATTTT,CASSQTGGLDNQPQHF
TRBJ2-7,TRBV10-3,.,11,.,TGTGCCATCAGCGGTAACTACGAGCAGTACTTC,CAISGNYEQYF
TRBJ2-1,TRBV14,TRBD1,17,.,TGTGCCAGCAGCCAGCGGGACAGGGGATCCGACTACAATGAGCAGTTCTTC,CASSQRDRGSDYNEQFF
TRBJ2-7,TRBV27,TRBD2,15,.,TGTGCCAGCAGTATGGGACTAGCAATCTCCTACGAGCAGTACTTC,CASSMGLAISYEQYF
TRBJ1-4,TRBV5-1,TRBD1,15,.,TGCGCCAGCAGCCCACAGGGGGCGAGCATTGAAAAACTGTTTTTT,CASSPQGASIEKLFF
TRBJ2-2,TRBV27,.,14,.,TGTGCCAGCAGGGAGACAGCTTACACCGGGGAGCTGTTTTTT,CASRETAYTGELFF
TRBJ2-7,TRBV29-1,TRBD1,13,.,TGCAGCGCTGACGGGACAGACGGATACGAGCAGTACTTC,CSADGTDGYEQYF
TRBJ2-1,TRBV5-4,.,14,.,TGTGCCAGCAGCCCCGGAGGGAGCCGCAGTGAGCAGTTCTTC,CASSPGGSRSEQFF
TRBJ2-7,TRBV4-1,TRBD2,16,once,TGCGCCAGCAGCCAGGGACTAGCGGCCGTCTCCTACGAGCAGTACTTC,CASSQGLAAVSYEQYF
TRBJ2-2,TRBV11-3,TRBD2,18,.,TGTGCCAGCAGCTTAGATTTAGGGCTAGCGGGACGCACCGGGGAGCTGTTTTTT,CASSLDLGLAGRTGELFF
TRBJ2-1,TRBV5-1,TRBD2,16,.,TGCGCCAGCAGCACGGGACTAGCGGGAGGGAGAAATGAGCAGTTCTTC,CASSTGLAGGRNEQFF
TRBJ1-6,TRBV6-1,.,16,.,TGTGCCAGCAGTGAACAAAGAGACCGAGCTAATTCACCCCTCCACTTT,CASSEQRDRANSPLHF
TRBJ1-1,TRBV5-5,.,16,.,TGTGCCAGCAGCTTGACACCCGACTCAATGAACACTGAAGCTTTCTTT,CASSLTPDSMNTEAFF
TRBJ2-2,TRBV10-3,TRBD2,14,.,TGTGCCATCAGTGTCGGGACTAGAAACGGGGAGCTGTTTTTT,CAISVGTRNGELFF
TRBJ1-5,TRBV7-6,TRBD1,15,once,TGTGCCAGCAGCCGAGGGACAGGGGGCAATCAGCCCCAGCATTTT,CASSRGTGGNQPQHF
TRBJ2-5,TRBV29-1,TRBD1,15,once,TGCAGCGTTGTTAGGACAGGGGGCACACAAGAGACCCAGTACTTC,CSVVRTGGTQETQYF
TRBJ2-3,TRBV19,.,16,.,TGTGCCAGTAGTATACGCTACCCGGGGATCGCAGATACGCAGTATTTT,CASSIRYPGIADTQYF
TRBJ2-7,TRBV6-1,TRBD2,15,.,TGTGCCAGCAGTTCCTGGGCGGCTAGCGGGTACGAGCAGTACTTC,CASSSWAASGYEQYF